This TCR beta chain was sequenced for a study of blood T cell repertoires in COVID-19. For the study at large: T cells, B-cell-depleted T cells, or PBMCs supplied cDNA or gDNA.

The CDR3 extends over 16 amino acids. From germline, CDR1 is SEHNR and CDR2 FQNEAQ (reference sequence). Unmatched junction bases numbered 9, after V lost 7 bases and J lost 0 bases. The protocol was immunoSEQ multiplex PCR, while the TCRdb copy is restricted to in-frame clones and leaves out a portion. The sample contains some 390,000 clones, 70% to 90% of which appear only once. The TCR sequence derives from a woman aged 55-69 years with COVID-19, enrolled during active disease. Sequenced sample: peripheral blood. The V gene is TRBV7-9, the J gene TRBJ2-4; 7 nucleotides match TRBD2. Written as DNA, the CDR3 is TGTGCCAGCAACTCGGGGGAGGGGATAGCCAAAAACATTCAGTACTTC. Encoded protein: CASNSGEGIAKNIQYF.